The 8 T cell receptor beta chains reported below all come from one sample, sequenced in a study of T cell changes during pregnancy in multiple sclerosis. Data came from immunoSEQ multiplex PCR; TCRdb stores just in-frame clones and leaves some out. The sample includes approximately 53,000 clones, approximately 92% seen only once; the top ten take roughly 0.81%. Sequenced here: CD4+ T cells from peripheral blood mononuclear cells, sampled in the third trimester of pregnancy. These receptors all stem from a female donor with multiple sclerosis, enrolled in a pregnancy study.

The CDR3 spells CASSPGLARDTQYF. CDR3 coding DNA: TGTGCCAGCAGCCCGGGACTAGCCAGAGATACGCAGTATTTT. The chain links TRBV7-3 to TRBJ2-3; TRBD2 matches 9 bases. V shed 5 bases, J shed 5 bases, and the junction held 5 bases outside the gene matches. Germline assignment: CDR1 SGHTA and CDR2 FQGTGA. This CDR3 has 14 residues. Drawing the rest from reference TRBV7-3 and TRBJ2-3, the complete variable domain is GAGVSQTPSNKVTEKGKYVELRCDPISGHTALYWYRQSLGQGPEFLIYFQGTGAADDSGLPNDRFFAVRPEGSVSTLKIQRTERGDSAVYLCASSPGLARDTQYFGPGTRLTVL.

The chain joins TRBV6-6 to TRBJ1-1, with D possibly matching TRBD1 (6 bases). V gave up 5 bases and J gave up 4 bases, with 14 bases separating them. Germline CDR1 is MNHNY and CDR2 is SVGAGI (reference sequence). CDR3 length: 14 residues. Written as DNA, the CDR3 is TGTGCCAGCAGTCCATCGAGGGGGGGCACTGAAGCTTTCTTT. This codes for CASSPSRGGTEAFF.

This sequence joins TRBV11-2 and TRBJ2-7; 7 bases map to TRBD2. V gave up 1 base and J gave up 3 bases; unmatched junction bases: 3. The CDR3 runs 14 residues. The germline V gene has CDR1 SGHAT and CDR2 FQNNGV. CDR3 protein: CASSLAGGVYEQYF. The CDR3 coding sequence is TGTGCCAGCAGCTTAGCGGGGGGAGTCTACGAGCAGTACTTC.

The rearrangement links TRBV7-2 to TRBJ2-3; D unresolved. The CDR3 has 15 residues. V was pared by 5 bases and J by 5 bases, with 17 bases between. Germline V gives CDR1 SGHTA, CDR2 FQGNSA. CDR3 sequence: CASSREVGAGDTQYF. The CDR3, as DNA: TGTGCCAGCAGCCGAGAAGTGGGCGCTGGAGATACGCAGTATTTT.

This chain connects TRBV6-5 to TRBJ2-2, with a possible D match to TRBD2 (5 bases). V lost 6 bases and J 6 bases, leaving 11 bases between the germline ends. The length of the CDR3 is 13 residues. Germline lookup yields CDR1 MNHEY and CDR2 SVGAGI. This CDR3 is CASRPGSPGELFF. The CDR3 region has the DNA TGTGCCAGCAGGCCGGGATCGCCCGGGGAGCTGTTTTTT.

CDR3 in amino acids: CASSSQASDTQYF. CDR3 coding DNA: TGTGCCAGCAGCTCTCAGGCCTCAGATACGCAGTATTTT. The genes are TRBV7-3 and TRBJ2-3; no firm D call. With 4 bases removed from V and 4 bases from J, the gap between germline ends came to 9 bases. The V gene's germline CDR1 is SGHTA and CDR2 FQGTGA. This CDR3 is built from 13 residues.

CDR3: CAWSPSGVTGELFF. CDR3 coding DNA: TGTGCCTGGAGTCCCTCGGGGGTTACCGGGGAGCTGTTTTTT. The J gene is TRBJ2-2, the V gene TRBV30, with D possibly TRBD2 on 6 matching bases. Trimming took 2 bases from V and 5 from J, leaving 12 bases between them. Germline CDR1 GTSNPN, CDR2 SVGIG (reference sequence). The CDR3 consists of 14 residues.

This rearrangement joins TRBV29-1 to TRBJ2-3; D perhaps matches TRBD2 (5 bases). In germline, CDR1 is SQVTM, CDR2 ANQGSEA. CDR3 length equals 16 residues. V was pared by 6 bases and J by 0 bases, with 19 bases between. In DNA, the CDR3 is TGCAGCGTCCCCTTCCCCGGGGTAATCAGCACAGATACGCAGTATTTT. Protein: CSVPFPGVISTDTQYF.